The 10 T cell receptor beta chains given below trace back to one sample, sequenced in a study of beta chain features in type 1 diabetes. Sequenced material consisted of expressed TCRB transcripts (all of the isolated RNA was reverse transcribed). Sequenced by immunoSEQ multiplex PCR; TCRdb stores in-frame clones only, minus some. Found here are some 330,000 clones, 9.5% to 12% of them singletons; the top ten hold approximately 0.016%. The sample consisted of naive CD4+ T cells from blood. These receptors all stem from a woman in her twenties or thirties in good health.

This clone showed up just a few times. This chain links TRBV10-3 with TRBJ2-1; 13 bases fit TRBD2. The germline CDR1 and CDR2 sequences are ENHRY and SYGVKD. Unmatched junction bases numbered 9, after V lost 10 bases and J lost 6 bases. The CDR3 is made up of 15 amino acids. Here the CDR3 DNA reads TGTGCCACTTCCCTGGGACTAGCGGGACCCAATGAGCAGTTCTTC. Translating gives CATSLGLAGPNEQFF.

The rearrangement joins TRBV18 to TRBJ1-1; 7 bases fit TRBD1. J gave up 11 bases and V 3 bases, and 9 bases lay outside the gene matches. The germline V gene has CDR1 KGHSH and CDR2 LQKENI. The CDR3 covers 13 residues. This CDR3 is CASSPNQDREAFF. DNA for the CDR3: TGTGCCAGCTCACCCAACCAAGACAGGGAGGCTTTCTTT.

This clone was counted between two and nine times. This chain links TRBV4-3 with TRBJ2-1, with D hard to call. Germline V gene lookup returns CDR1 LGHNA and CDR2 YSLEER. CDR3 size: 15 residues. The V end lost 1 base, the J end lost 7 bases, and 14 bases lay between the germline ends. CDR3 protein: CASSQVDRIGNEQFF. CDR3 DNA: TGCGCCAGCAGCCAAGTTGATAGGATCGGGAATGAGCAGTTCTTC.

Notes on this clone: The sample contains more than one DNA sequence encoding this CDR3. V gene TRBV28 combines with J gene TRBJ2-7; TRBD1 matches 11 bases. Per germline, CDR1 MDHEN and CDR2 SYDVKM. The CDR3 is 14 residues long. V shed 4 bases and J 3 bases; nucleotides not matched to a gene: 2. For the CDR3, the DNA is TGTGCCAGCAGTTCCGGGACAGGGGGCTACGAGCAGTACTTC. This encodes CASSSGTGGYEQYF.

As DNA, the CDR3 is TGTGCCAGCGGGGTAGCGGGAGCTGGGTCCTACGAGCAGTACTTC. Its protein is CASGVAGAGSYEQYF. The chain recombines TRBV28 with TRBJ2-7, with 9 bases that match TRBD2. Germline-derived CDR1 and CDR2 are MDHEN and SYDVKM. With V trimmed by 8 bases and J by 1 base, 9 bases remained unmatched. This CDR3 contains 15 residues. Full variable domain (remainder filled in from reference TRBV28 and TRBJ2-7): DVKVTQSSRYLVKRTGEKVFLECVQDMDHENMFWYRQDPGLGLRLIYFSYDVKMKEKGDIPEGYSVSREKKERFSLILESASTNQTSMYLCASGVAGAGSYEQYFGPGTRLTVT.

The CDR3 DNA reads as TGTGCCAGCAGAGCACAGGGAACCATGAACACTGAAGCTTTCTTT. Translated, it gives CASRAQGTMNTEAFF. The gene calls are TRBV25-1 and TRBJ1-1, with a weak D call TRBD1 (6 bases). This CDR3 contains 15 residues. Germline lookup yields CDR1 MGHDK and CDR2 SYGVNS. Trimming removed 6 bases from V and 0 bases from J, with 14 bases in between.

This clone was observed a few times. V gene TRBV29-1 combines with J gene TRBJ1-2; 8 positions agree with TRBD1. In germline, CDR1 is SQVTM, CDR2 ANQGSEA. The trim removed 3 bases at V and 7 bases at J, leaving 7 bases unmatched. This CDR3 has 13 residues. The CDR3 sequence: CSVDLGQVSGYTF. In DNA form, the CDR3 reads TGCAGCGTTGACCTGGGACAGGTTTCTGGCTACACCTTC. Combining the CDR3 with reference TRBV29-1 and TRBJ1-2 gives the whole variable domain SAVISQKPSRDICQRGTSLTIQCQVDSQVTMMFWYRQQPGQSLTLIATANQGSEATYESGFVIDKFPISRPNLTFSTLTVSNMSPEDSSIYLCSVDLGQVSGYTFGSGTRLTVV.

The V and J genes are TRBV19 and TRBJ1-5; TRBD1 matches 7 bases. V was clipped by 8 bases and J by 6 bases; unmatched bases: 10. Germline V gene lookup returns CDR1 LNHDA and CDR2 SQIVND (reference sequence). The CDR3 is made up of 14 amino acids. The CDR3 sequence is CASGDRVFAQPQHF. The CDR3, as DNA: TGTGCCAGTGGCGACAGGGTTTTTGCTCAGCCCCAGCATTTT.

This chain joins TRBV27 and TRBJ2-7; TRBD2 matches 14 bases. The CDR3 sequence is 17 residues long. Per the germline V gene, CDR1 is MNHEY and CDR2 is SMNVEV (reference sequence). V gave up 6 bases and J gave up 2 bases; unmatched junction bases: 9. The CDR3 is CASRPGTSGSAPYEQYF. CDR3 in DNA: TGTGCCAGCAGACCCGGGACTAGCGGGAGTGCCCCCTACGAGCAGTACTTC.

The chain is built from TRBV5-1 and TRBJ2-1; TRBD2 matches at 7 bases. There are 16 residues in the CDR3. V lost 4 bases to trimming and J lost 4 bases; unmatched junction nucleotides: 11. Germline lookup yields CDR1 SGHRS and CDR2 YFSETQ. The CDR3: CASSNLAARTYNEQFF. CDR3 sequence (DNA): TGCGCCAGCAGCAACCTAGCGGCAAGGACATACAATGAGCAGTTCTTC.